A selection of T cell receptor beta chains follows, all from one sample in a study of T-cell memory formation after mild COVID-19. TCRdb reprocessed the 5' RACE reads via MiXCR and lists one record per CDR3 protein. In the table there are under 650,000 distinct CDR3 sequences, approximately 19% of which are singletons. The source material was PBMCs or a T cell subset sorted from them (not recorded which). These receptors all come from an adult woman who had mild COVID-19 (a few samples of this study predate the infection). Cell type and time point are not known. The CDR3 runs from the conserved cysteine through the conserved F or W. D genes are given only for firm matches. Clone size is stated in some rows and not others, as once, few, many or a class when expanded.

D,size,J,V,CDR3,DNA
TRBD2,.,TRBJ2-5,TRBV7-6,CASSSGTSKETQYF,TGTGCCAGCAGCTCCGGGACTAGTAAAGAGACCCAGTACTTC
TRBD2,.,TRBJ2-7,TRBV20-1,CSARDPAGGLYEQYF,TGCAGTGCTAGAGACCCAGCGGGAGGGCTCTACGAGCAGTACTTC
.,.,TRBJ2-3,TRBV5-1,CASSLTRDSFSSTDTQYF,TGCGCCAGCAGCTTAACCCGGGATTCATTTTCTAGCACAGATACGCAGTATTTT
.,few,TRBJ2-5,TRBV7-9,CASSPGTFGETQYF,TGTGCCAGCAGCCCCGGGACATTTGGAGAGACCCAGTACTTC
.,few,TRBJ2-2,TRBV5-1,CASRSGGQDTGELFF,TGCGCCAGCAGATCGGGGGGCCAGGACACCGGGGAGCTGTTTTTT
.,.,TRBJ1-2,TRBV6-1,CASSVLGIAEERFSLYGYTF,TGTGCCAGCAGTGTCTTAGGGATAGCCGAGGAGCGATTTTCTTTGTATGGCTACACCTTC
TRBD1,.,TRBJ2-7,TRBV4-1,CASSQGDRGADEQYF,TGCGCCAGCAGCCAAGGGGACAGGGGAGCGGACGAGCAGTACTTC
.,few,TRBJ2-7,TRBV6-5,CASKRARGGGMISYEQYF,TGTGCCAGCAAACGGGCCAGAGGGGGCGGGATGATCTCCTACGAGCAGTACTTC
TRBD2,few,TRBJ2-1,TRBV20-1,CSASSYLAVDEQFF,TGCAGTGCTAGTAGTTACCTAGCGGTGGATGAGCAGTTCTTC
.,many,TRBJ2-7,TRBV29-1,CSVEGGRGAGYEQYF,TGCAGCGTTGAAGGGGGAAGGGGTGCGGGCTACGAGCAGTACTTC
TRBD1,few,TRBJ2-7,TRBV3-1,CASSQVTGYEQYF,TGTGCCAGCAGCCAAGTGACAGGGTACGAGCAGTACTTC
TRBD2,few,TRBJ2-1,TRBV12-3/TRBV12-4,CASSRTSRKFF,TGTGCCAGCAGCCGGACTAGCCGTAAGTTCTTC
.,many,TRBJ2-3,TRBV5-1,CASSKESTDTQYF,TGCGCCAGCAGTAAGGAAAGCACAGATACGCAGTATTTT
TRBD2,.,TRBJ2-1,TRBV9,CASSGPLGRVDEQFF,TGTGCCAGCAGCGGTCCCCTGGGGAGGGTCGATGAGCAGTTCTTC
.,.,TRBJ1-2,TRBV12-3/TRBV12-4,CASTLSSLGVYGYTF,TGTGCCAGCACCCTCTCCTCGTTAGGGGTCTATGGCTACACCTTC
TRBD2,.,TRBJ2-3,TRBV6-4,CASSDTAGVGSDTQYF,TGTGCCAGCAGTGATACTGCGGGAGTAGGCTCAGATACGCAGTATTTT
TRBD2,few,TRBJ2-3,TRBV6-5,CASSYSITSGSFWDTQYF,TGTGCCAGCAGTTACTCGATAACTAGCGGGAGCTTCTGGGATACGCAGTATTTT
TRBD2,.,TRBJ2-1,TRBV7-9,CASSSGLAGDGSHSYNEQFF,TGTGCCAGCAGCTCGGGACTAGCGGGAGATGGTTCTCACTCTTACAATGAGCAGTTCTTC
.,many,TRBJ2-7,TRBV6-5,CASSFGQEGPYEQYF,TGTGCCAGCAGTTTCGGGCAGGAGGGTCCGTACGAGCAGTACTTC
.,many,TRBJ2-3,TRBV7-3,CASSLTGTDTQYF,TGTGCCAGCAGCTTAACGGGCACAGATACGCAGTATTTT
.,.,TRBJ1-1,TRBV29-1,CSVGSSPWEGTEAFF,TGCAGCGTTGGGTCGAGCCCTTGGGAGGGCACTGAAGCTTTCTTT
.,few,TRBJ2-7,TRBV14,CASSQDFHPGAYEQYF,TGTGCCAGCAGCCAAGATTTTCATCCGGGAGCCTACGAGCAGTACTTC
TRBD1,few,TRBJ2-3,TRBV7-6,CASSLGDSASTDTQYF,TGTGCCAGCAGCTTAGGGGACAGTGCTAGCACAGATACGCAGTATTTT
TRBD1,few,TRBJ2-7,TRBV5-4,CASHGVDRGPHEQYF,TGTGCCAGCCACGGTGTTGACAGGGGGCCCCACGAGCAGTACTTC
.,many,TRBJ2-2,TRBV7-9,CASGTLRTGELFF,TGTGCCAGCGGAACACTTAGGACCGGGGAGCTGTTTTTT
.,few,TRBJ1-5,TRBV7-9,CASSGWMGSNQPQHF,TGTGCCAGCAGCGGGTGGATGGGGAGCAATCAGCCCCAGCATTTT